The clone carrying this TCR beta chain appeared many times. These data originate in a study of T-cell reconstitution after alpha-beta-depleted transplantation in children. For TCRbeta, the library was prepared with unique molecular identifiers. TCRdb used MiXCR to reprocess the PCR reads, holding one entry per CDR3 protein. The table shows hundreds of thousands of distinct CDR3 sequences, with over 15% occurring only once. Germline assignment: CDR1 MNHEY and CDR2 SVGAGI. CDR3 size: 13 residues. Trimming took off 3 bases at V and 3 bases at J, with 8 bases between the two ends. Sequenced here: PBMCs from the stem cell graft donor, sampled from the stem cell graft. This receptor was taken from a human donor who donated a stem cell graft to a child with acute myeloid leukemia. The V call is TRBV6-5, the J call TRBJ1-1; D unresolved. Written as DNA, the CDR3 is TGTGCCAGCAGTTATTATCGGGACACTGAAGCTTTCTTT. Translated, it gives CASSYYRDTEAFF.